Listed here are 31 T cell receptor beta chains from one sample, sequenced in a study of blood T cell repertoires in COVID-19. Sequencing used immunoSEQ multiplex PCR; TCRdb keeps in-frame clones, though not all of them. The repertoire holds roughly 220,000 clones, with approximately 90% as singletons. The source material was peripheral blood. Receptor source: an elderly man with acute or convalescent COVID-19.

This clone was detected only a few times. The V gene is TRBV5-1, the J gene TRBJ2-1; TRBD1 agrees at 8 bases. Germline V lookup: CDR1 SGHRS, CDR2 YFSETQ. The CDR3 covers 16 residues. The V segment lost 0 bases and the J segment 4 bases; nucleotides outside the gene matches: 6. In DNA, the CDR3 is TGCGCCAGCAGCTTGGGCTGGACAGGGAATTACAATGAGCAGTTCTTC. Protein: CASSLGWTGNYNEQFF. Using reference TRBV5-1 and TRBJ2-1 for the parts outside the CDR3, the full variable domain is KAGVTQTPRYLIKTRGQQVTLSCSPISGHRSVSWYQQTPGQGLQFLFEYFSETQRNKGNFPGRFSGRQFSNSRSEMNVSTLELGDSALYLCASSLGWTGNYNEQFFGPGTRLTVL.

The chain has TRBV30 and TRBJ2-6, with D perhaps matching TRBD1 (5 bases). Germline CDR1 and CDR2: GTSNPN and SVGIG (reference sequence). V gave up 4 bases and J gave up 4 bases, with 17 bases separating them. The CDR3 loop spans 16 amino acids. The CDR3 DNA is TGTGCCTGGAACGGACCCTCAGGGTGGGGGGCCAACGTCCTGACTTTC. It specifies CAWNGPSGWGANVLTF.

V gene TRBV24-1 combines with J gene TRBJ2-5; tentatively, D is TRBD1 (8 bases). V was cut by 4 bases and J by 2 bases, with 16 bases left in between. The CDR3 covers 16 residues. Germline lookup yields CDR1 KGHDR and CDR2 SFDVKD. The CDR3 DNA reads as TGTGCCACCAGTGACCCGGACAGGGAGGGGCAAGAGACCCAGTACTTC. Protein sequence: CATSDPDREGQETQYF.

The chain employs TRBV24-1 and TRBJ2-5; perhaps TRBD1 as D (6 bases). Germline values: CDR1 KGHDR, CDR2 SFDVKD. CDR3 size: 16 residues. The ends were cut back, 3 bases at V and 2 bases at J, with 15 bases in the middle. DNA of the CDR3: TGTGCCACCAGTGATACCGGGACAAAAACGCAAGAGACCCAGTACTTC. Its protein is CATSDTGTKTQETQYF.

The CDR3 sequence is CATSESRTGAVYGYTF. The DNA of the CDR3 is TGTGCCACCAGTGAGAGTCGGACAGGGGCCGTCTATGGCTACACCTTC. This chain links TRBV24-1 with TRBJ1-2; 9 bases match TRBD1. The V gene's germline CDR1 is KGHDR and CDR2 SFDVKD. The CDR3 is 16 amino acids. Trimming removed 4 bases from V and 4 bases from J; junction bases left unmatched: 9.

This clone came up once. J is TRBJ1-1 and V is TRBV28; no clear D gene. Trimming removed 4 bases from V and 2 bases from J, with 14 bases in between. The CDR3 contains 15 residues. Per the germline V gene, CDR1 is MDHEN and CDR2 is SYDVKM. The CDR3 DNA reads as TGTGCCAGCAGTTCCCCACACATGCCCAACACTGAAGCTTTCTTT. Encoded protein: CASSSPHMPNTEAFF.

This clone was observed a single time. This chain connects TRBV3-1 (or the pseudogene TRBV3-2) to TRBJ2-1; the D gene is possibly TRBD1 (5 bases). V lost 0 bases and J 6 bases, leaving 15 bases between the germline ends. The CDR3 loop spans 16 amino acids. The V gene's germline CDR1 is LGHDT and CDR2 YNNKEL (reference sequence). The CDR3 region is CASSQDGGAQSNEQFF. For the CDR3, the DNA is TGTGCCAGCAGCCAAGATGGTGGGGCGCAATCCAATGAGCAGTTCTTC.

The J gene is TRBJ2-2, the V gene TRBV28; 11 nucleotides line up with TRBD2. Germline loops: CDR1 MDHEN, CDR2 SYDVKM. V lost 5 bases to trimming and J lost 1 base; unmatched junction nucleotides: 0. The CDR3 is 15 amino acids. In DNA, the CDR3 is TGTGCCAGCAGTCTAGCGGGAGGGAACACCGGGGAGCTGTTTTTT. It is translated as CASSLAGGNTGELFF.

This clone was counted once. The junction shows a germline mismatch at one end, possibly a read error. The chain employs TRBV6-5 and TRBJ2-7, with TRBD2 matching over 15 bases. Per the germline V gene, CDR1 is MNHEY and CDR2 is SVGAGI. The CDR3 covers 14 residues. CDR3 loop: CAGRGLAGGYEQYF. The CDR3 nucleotides are TGTGCCGGCAGGGGACTAGCGGGAGGCTACGAGCAGTACTTC.

The chain recombines TRBV18 with TRBJ1-4; TRBD1 is a possible D gene (6 bases). This CDR3 region has 16 residues. V was shortened by 3 bases and J by 4 bases, with 15 bases between the two germline ends. In germline, CDR1 is KGHSH, CDR2 LQKENI. The CDR3 here is CASSPTGRTVNEKLFF. The CDR3 DNA is TGTGCCAGCTCACCTACCGGGCGGACAGTTAATGAAAAACTGTTTTTT.

The rearrangement joins TRBV9 to TRBJ2-3, with 15 bases lining up with TRBD2. The CDR3 spans 15 residues. Germline trimming cut 3 bases from V and 5 bases from J; bases unmatched to any gene: 1. The germline V gene has CDR1 SGDLS and CDR2 YYNGEE. The CDR3, as DNA: TGTGCCAGCAGCGGGACTAGCGGGAGGGGAGATACGCAGTATTTT. Translating gives CASSGTSGRGDTQYF.

J is TRBJ2-6 and V is TRBV6-1; perhaps TRBD1 as D (6 bases). Between the trimmed V and J ends, which lost 8 bases and 4 bases, there was a span of 12 bases. CDR3 length: 14 amino acids. Germline V gives CDR1 MNHNS, CDR2 SASEGT. Here the CDR3 reads CASRSQGGANVLTF. The CDR3 DNA reads TGTGCCAGCCGGAGCCAGGGGGGGGCCAACGTCCTGACTTTC.

V gene TRBV14 combines with J gene TRBJ2-3, with TRBD2 matching 7 bases. The V and J ends lost 1 base and 0 bases, in that order; junction bases with no gene match: 10. The germline V gene encodes CDR1 SGHDN and CDR2 FVKESK. The CDR3 is 18 amino acids. The CDR3 nucleotides read TGTGCCAGCAGCCAAGCGCGGGCAGGGACTACTAGCACAGATACGCAGTATTTT. Translation: CASSQARAGTTSTDTQYF. Combining the CDR3 with reference TRBV14 and TRBJ2-3 gives the whole variable domain EAGVTQFPSHSVIEKGQTVTLRCDPISGHDNLYWYRRVMGKEIKFLLHFVKESKQDESGMPNNRFLAERTGGTYSTLKVQPAELEDSGVYFCASSQARAGTTSTDTQYFGPGTRLTVL.

V and J are TRBV7-3 and TRBJ2-1, with 9 bases lining up with TRBD2. Germline-derived CDR1 and CDR2 are SGHTA and FQGTGA. The CDR3 runs 13 residues. With 5 bases clipped from V and 15 bases from J, the junction kept 11 bases outside the gene matches. The CDR3 is CASSTGTGTSRFF. The CDR3 DNA follows: TGTGCCAGCAGCACCGGAACCGGGACTAGCCGGTTCTTC.

V is TRBV18 and J is TRBJ2-6; tentative D call: TRBD2 (5 bases). This CDR3 spans 18 amino acids. Germline loops: CDR1 KGHSH, CDR2 LQKENI. The V end lost 1 base, the J end lost 3 bases, and 16 bases lay between the germline ends. The CDR3, as DNA: TGTGCCAGCTCACCACAGCGAGGGTCAGCCCTTGGGGCCAACGTCCTGACTTTC. Its translation is CASSPQRGSALGANVLTF. The full variable domain, its missing parts supplied by reference TRBV18 and TRBJ2-6, is NAGVMQNPRHLVRRRGQEARLRCSPMKGHSHVYWYRQLPEEGLKFMVYLQKENIIDESGMPKERFSAEFPKEGPSILRIQQVVRGDSAAYFCASSPQRGSALGANVLTFGAGSRLTVL.

The chain employs TRBV19 and TRBJ2-7; a weak D match, TRBD1 (6 bases). Trimming pared 4 bases from V and 4 bases from J, leaving 17 bases between. The CDR3 has 15 residues. Germline V gene lookup returns CDR1 LNHDA and CDR2 SQIVND (reference sequence). The CDR3 bases are TGTGCCAGTAGTAGATACCCGGACAGACCTTACGAGCAGTACTTC. Encoded protein: CASSRYPDRPYEQYF.

This chain uses TRBV7-2 with TRBJ2-1, with D maybe TRBD2 (6 bases). Trimming took 6 bases from V and 0 from J, leaving 15 bases between them. Germline CDR1 reads SGHTA; CDR2 reads FQGNSA. The CDR3 is made up of 16 amino acids. CDR3 in amino acids: CASRGSSGSSYNEQFF. CDR3 bases: TGTGCCAGCAGGGGCAGCTCCGGGAGCTCCTACAATGAGCAGTTCTTC.

J is TRBJ1-2 and V is TRBV6-5; a possible D gene is TRBD1 (5 bases). The V and J ends lost 6 bases and 4 bases respectively, with 9 bases between them. Looked up from germline, CDR1 is MNHEY and CDR2 is SVGAGI. The CDR3 is 12 amino acids. For the CDR3, the DNA is TGTGCCAGCAGACCTAGGGGCTATGGCTACACCTTC. The encoded protein is CASRPRGYGYTF.

The chain combines TRBV2 with TRBJ2-5; D is possibly TRBD2 (6 bases). Germline CDR1 SNHLY, CDR2 FYNNEI. The CDR3 spans 15 residues. V was trimmed by 6 bases and J by 9 bases, leaving 23 bases between them. The CDR3 protein is CASRLGYKEGDSQYF. CDR3 bases: TGTGCCAGCAGGCTAGGGTATAAGGAGGGAGATTCCCAGTACTTC.

Here the CDR3 reads CASGNWAGVGYEQYF. The CDR3 nucleotides read TGCGCCAGCGGCAACTGGGCGGGGGTCGGTTACGAGCAGTACTTC. V usage is TRBV5-1 and J usage is TRBJ2-7; 7 bases line up with TRBD2. The CDR3 is made up of 15 amino acids. CDR1 SGHRS and CDR2 YFSETQ come from the germline V gene. Trimming took 7 bases from V and 4 from J; bases not matched to a gene: 14.

The J gene is TRBJ2-4, the V gene TRBV3-1 (or the pseudogene TRBV3-2); TRBD2 matches 13 bases. The CDR3 is 20 residues long. Germline V gene sequence: CDR1 LGHDT, CDR2 YNNKEL (reference sequence). V shed 4 bases, J shed 0 bases, and the junction held 12 bases outside the gene matches. CDR3 residues: CASSPIQGLAGERAKNIQYF. In nucleotides, the CDR3 is TGTGCCAGCAGCCCGATACAAGGACTAGCGGGAGAGCGAGCCAAAAACATTCAGTACTTC.

A note on this clone: A read error may produce the germline difference seen at one junction end. V usage is TRBV28 and J usage is TRBJ2-1, with D possibly TRBD1 on 5 matching bases. Germline V lookup: CDR1 MDHEN, CDR2 SYDVKM. CDR3 size: 15 residues. The CDR3 DNA reads as TGTGCCAGCAGCTTATCCCCCAGGACAAACAATGAGCAGTTCTTC. This translates into CASSLSPRTNNEQFF.

The V call is TRBV27, the J call TRBJ1-1; D is ambiguous. Germline values: CDR1 MNHEY, CDR2 SMNVEV (reference sequence). The CDR3 is 15 residues long. V dropped 1 base and J dropped 0 bases, with 9 bases sitting between them. The CDR3 region has the DNA TGTGCCAGCAGTTTATTTGGCGGGATGAACACTGAAGCTTTCTTT. It encodes CASSLFGGMNTEAFF.

The genes are TRBV21-1 and TRBJ1-1. TRBV21-1 is deemed a pseudogene. This CDR3 has 18 residues. The CDR3 here is CASSKGPMEGGGGTEAFF. DNA for the CDR3: TGTGCCAGCAGCAAAGGGCCTATGGAAGGGGGAGGGGGCACTGAAGCTTTCTTT.

CDR3 nucleotides: TGTGCCAGCAGTTTCAACACAGATACGCAGTATTTT. It encodes CASSFNTDTQYF. V and J are TRBV12-3 or TRBV12-4 and TRBJ2-3; D unclear. This CDR3 region has 12 residues. Trimming took 3 bases from V and 2 from J, leaving 3 bases between them.

V is TRBV7-9 and J is TRBJ2-7, with TRBD1 identical over 9 bases. The CDR3 extends over 13 amino acids. Germline CDR1 is SEHNR and CDR2 is FQNEAQ (reference sequence). V lost 1 base to trimming and J lost 12 bases; unmatched junction nucleotides: 7. CDR3 region: CASSLGGQGSAYV. The CDR3 DNA reads as TGTGCCAGCAGCTTAGGGGGACAGGGTTCGGCGTACGTC.

The chain recombines TRBV5-1 with TRBJ2-1; D remains ambiguous. CDR1 is SGHRS, CDR2 YFSETQ, per germline. Trimming took 4 bases from V and 4 from J, leaving 15 bases between them. CDR3 length equals 15 residues. CDR3 sequence: CASSIDTVIYNEQFF. In DNA form, the CDR3 reads TGCGCCAGCAGCATTGACACGGTGATATACAATGAGCAGTTCTTC.

The V call is TRBV18, the J call TRBJ2-2; a weak D match, TRBD2 (6 bases). The CDR3 totals 15 residues. Germline values: CDR1 KGHSH, CDR2 LQKENI. Trimming removed 2 bases from V and 4 bases from J, with 11 bases in between. This chain's CDR3 is CASSPAGRVTGELFF. CDR3 coding DNA: TGTGCCAGCTCACCAGCCGGGAGAGTCACCGGGGAGCTGTTTTTT.

The rearrangement links TRBV6-5 to TRBJ2-5; TRBD2 aligns across 8 bases. Germline V CDR1 and CDR2: MNHEY, SVGAGI. Trimming at V came to 2 bases and at J to 2 bases, leaving 7 bases not matched to a gene. The CDR3 sequence is 16 residues long. The CDR3 nucleotides read TGTGCCAGCAGTTACAGTGGGACTAGTGGGCAAGAGACCCAGTACTTC. This translates into CASSYSGTSGQETQYF.

The DNA of the CDR3 is TGTGCCAGCAGTGATGGTCACAGGGGGCTCTACGAGCAGTACTTC. Encoded protein: CASSDGHRGLYEQYF. This chain links TRBV6-1 with TRBJ2-7; 9 bases line up with TRBD1. The CDR3 spans 15 residues. V lost 3 bases, J lost 3 bases, and 6 bases stayed unmatched. Germline V gives CDR1 MNHNS, CDR2 SASEGT.

The chain recombines TRBV28 with TRBJ1-2; D is ambiguous. Trimming stripped 5 bases from V and 2 bases from J, with 6 bases between. This CDR3 comprises 12 residues. Germline V gene sequence: CDR1 MDHEN, CDR2 SYDVKM. The CDR3 DNA reads as TGTGCCAGCAGTAGCAGGAACTATGGCTACACCTTC. This sequence encodes CASSSRNYGYTF.